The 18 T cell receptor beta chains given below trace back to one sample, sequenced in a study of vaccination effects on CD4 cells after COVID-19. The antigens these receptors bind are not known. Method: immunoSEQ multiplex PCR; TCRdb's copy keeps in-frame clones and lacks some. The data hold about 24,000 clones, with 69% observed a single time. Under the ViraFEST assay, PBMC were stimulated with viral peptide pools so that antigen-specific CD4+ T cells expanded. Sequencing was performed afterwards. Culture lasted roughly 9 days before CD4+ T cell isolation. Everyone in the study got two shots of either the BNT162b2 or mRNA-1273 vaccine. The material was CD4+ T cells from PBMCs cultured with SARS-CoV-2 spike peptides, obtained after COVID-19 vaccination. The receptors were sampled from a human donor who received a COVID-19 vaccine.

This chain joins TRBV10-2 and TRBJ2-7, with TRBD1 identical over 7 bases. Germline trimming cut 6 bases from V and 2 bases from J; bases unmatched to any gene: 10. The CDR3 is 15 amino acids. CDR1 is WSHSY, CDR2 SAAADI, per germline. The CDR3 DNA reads TGCGCCAGCAGGTGGCCCGGGACAGAGGCCTACGAGCAGTACTTC. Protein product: CASRWPGTEAYEQYF.

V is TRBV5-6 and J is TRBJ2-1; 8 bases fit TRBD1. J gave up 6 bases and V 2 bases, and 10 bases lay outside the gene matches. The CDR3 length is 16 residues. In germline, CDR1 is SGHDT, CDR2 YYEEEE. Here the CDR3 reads CASSFPRAGGLNEQFF. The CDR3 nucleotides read TGTGCCAGCAGCTTCCCTAGGGCAGGGGGCCTCAATGAGCAGTTCTTC.

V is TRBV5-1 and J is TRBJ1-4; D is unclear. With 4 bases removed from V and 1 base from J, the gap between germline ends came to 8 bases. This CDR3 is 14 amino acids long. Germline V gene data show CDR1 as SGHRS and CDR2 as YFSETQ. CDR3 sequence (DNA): TGCGCCAGCAGCCGTTGGGGAACTAATGAAAAACTGTTTTTT. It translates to CASSRWGTNEKLFF.

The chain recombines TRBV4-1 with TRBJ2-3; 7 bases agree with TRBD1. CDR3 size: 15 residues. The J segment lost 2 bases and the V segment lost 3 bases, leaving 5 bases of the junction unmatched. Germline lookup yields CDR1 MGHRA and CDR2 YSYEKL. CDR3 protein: CASSQMGQLTDTQYF. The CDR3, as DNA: TGCGCCAGCAGCCAGATGGGACAGCTCACAGATACGCAGTATTTT.

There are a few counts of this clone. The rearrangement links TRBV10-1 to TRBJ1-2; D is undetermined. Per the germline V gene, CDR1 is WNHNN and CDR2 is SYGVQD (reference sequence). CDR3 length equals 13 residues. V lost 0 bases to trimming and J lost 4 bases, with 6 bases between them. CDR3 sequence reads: CASSESVGYGYTF. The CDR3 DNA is TGCGCCAGCAGTGAGTCAGTGGGCTATGGCTACACCTTC.

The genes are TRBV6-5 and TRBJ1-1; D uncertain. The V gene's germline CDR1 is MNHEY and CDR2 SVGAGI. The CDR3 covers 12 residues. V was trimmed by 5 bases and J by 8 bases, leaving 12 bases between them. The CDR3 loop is CASSPPKGEAFF. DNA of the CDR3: TGTGCCAGCAGTCCCCCCAAGGGCGAAGCTTTCTTT.

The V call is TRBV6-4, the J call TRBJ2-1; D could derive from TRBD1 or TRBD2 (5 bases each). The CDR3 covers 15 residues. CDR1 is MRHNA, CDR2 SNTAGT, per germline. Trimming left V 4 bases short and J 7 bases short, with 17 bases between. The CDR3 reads CASSAERDPRNEQFF. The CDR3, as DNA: TGTGCCAGCAGTGCCGAGAGGGACCCTAGAAATGAGCAGTTCTTC.

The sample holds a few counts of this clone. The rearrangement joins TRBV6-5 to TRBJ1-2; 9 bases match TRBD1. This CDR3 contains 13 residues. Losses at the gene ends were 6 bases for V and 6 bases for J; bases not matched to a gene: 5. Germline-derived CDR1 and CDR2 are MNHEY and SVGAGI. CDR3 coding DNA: TGTGCCAGCAGGAGACAGGGGGTAAATGGCTACACCTTC. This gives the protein CASRRQGVNGYTF.

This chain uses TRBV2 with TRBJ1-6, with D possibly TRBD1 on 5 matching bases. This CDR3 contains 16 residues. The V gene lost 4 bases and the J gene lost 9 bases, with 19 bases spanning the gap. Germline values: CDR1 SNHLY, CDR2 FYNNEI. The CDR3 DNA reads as TGTGCCAGCAGTGGCCGACAGTCTAGGGGAGGTTCACCCCTCCACTTT. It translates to CASSGRQSRGGSPLHF.

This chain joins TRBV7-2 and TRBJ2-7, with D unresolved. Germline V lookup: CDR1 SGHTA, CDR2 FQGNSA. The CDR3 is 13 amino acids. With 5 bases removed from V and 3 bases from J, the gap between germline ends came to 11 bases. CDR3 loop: CASSPIGRYEQYF. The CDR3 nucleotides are TGTGCCAGCAGCCCCATAGGACGCTACGAGCAGTACTTC.

Here the CDR3 DNA reads TGTGCCAGCAGCGTGGGACAGATAACCGGGGAGCTGTTTTTT. This gives the protein CASSVGQITGELFF. The rearrangement uses TRBV5-4 and TRBJ2-2, with TRBD1 identical over 7 bases. CDR1 and CDR2 from the germline V gene are SGHNT and YYREEE (reference sequence). Trimming cost V 4 bases and J 5 bases; bases outside gene matches: 5. CDR3 size: 14 residues.

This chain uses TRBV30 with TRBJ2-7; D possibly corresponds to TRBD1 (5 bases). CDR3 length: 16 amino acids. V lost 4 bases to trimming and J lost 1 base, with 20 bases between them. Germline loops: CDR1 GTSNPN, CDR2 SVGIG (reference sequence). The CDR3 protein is CAWTRAVQGFSYEQYF. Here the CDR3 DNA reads TGTGCCTGGACTCGAGCAGTCCAGGGCTTTTCCTACGAGCAGTACTTC.

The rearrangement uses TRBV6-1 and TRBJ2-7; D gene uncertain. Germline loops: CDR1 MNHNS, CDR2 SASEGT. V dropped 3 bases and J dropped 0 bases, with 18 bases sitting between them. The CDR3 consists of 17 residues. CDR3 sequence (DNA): TGTGCCAGCAGTGACGGTATCCAGCCAGCGTTCTCCTACGAGCAGTACTTC. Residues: CASSDGIQPAFSYEQYF.

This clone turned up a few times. CDR3 DNA sequence: TGCGCCAGCAGCCAAGAGGGACAGGGGGCGAGAAAAGCTTTCTTT. Its translation is CASSQEGQGARKAFF. The rearrangement uses TRBV4-1 and TRBJ1-1; 12 bases fit TRBD1. The CDR3 is made up of 15 amino acids. The V and J ends lost 0 bases and 9 bases, in that order; junction bases with no gene match: 5. Germline V gene lookup returns CDR1 MGHRA and CDR2 YSYEKL.

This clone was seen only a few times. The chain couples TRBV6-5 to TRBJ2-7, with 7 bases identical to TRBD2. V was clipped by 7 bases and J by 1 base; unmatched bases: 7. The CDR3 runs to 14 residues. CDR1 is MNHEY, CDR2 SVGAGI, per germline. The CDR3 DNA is TGTGCCAGCAAAGAGACTAGCTCTTCCTACGAGCAGTACTTC. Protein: CASKETSSSYEQYF.

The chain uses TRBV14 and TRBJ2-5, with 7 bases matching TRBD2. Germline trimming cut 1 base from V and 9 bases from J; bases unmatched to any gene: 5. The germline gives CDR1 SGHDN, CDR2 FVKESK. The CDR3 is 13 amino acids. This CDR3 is CASSQGGRAAQYF. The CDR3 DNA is TGTGCCAGCAGCCAAGGTGGGAGGGCAGCCCAGTACTTC. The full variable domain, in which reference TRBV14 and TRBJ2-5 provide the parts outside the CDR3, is EAGVTQFPSHSVIEKGQTVTLRCDPISGHDNLYWYRRVMGKEIKFLLHFVKESKQDESGMPNNRFLAERTGGTYSTLKVQPAELEDSGVYFCASSQGGRAAQYFGPGTRLLVL.

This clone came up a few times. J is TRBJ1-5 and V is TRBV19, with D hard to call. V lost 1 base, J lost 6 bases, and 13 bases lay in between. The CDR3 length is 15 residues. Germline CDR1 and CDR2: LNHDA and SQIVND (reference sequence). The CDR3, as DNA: TGTGCCAGTAGTATAGTTGCAGTATCGGCTCAGCCCCAGCATTTT. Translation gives CASSIVAVSAQPQHF.

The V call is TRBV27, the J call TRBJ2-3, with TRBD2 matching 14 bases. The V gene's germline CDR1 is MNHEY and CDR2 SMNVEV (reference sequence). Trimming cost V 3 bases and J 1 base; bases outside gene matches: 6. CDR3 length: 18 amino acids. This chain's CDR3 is CASSLQRLAGGGTDTQYF. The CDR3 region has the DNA TGTGCCAGCAGTTTGCAGCGACTAGCGGGGGGGGGCACAGATACGCAGTATTTT.